This TCR beta chain emerged from a study of blood T cell repertoires in COVID-19. The protocol was immunoSEQ multiplex PCR, while the TCRdb copy is restricted to in-frame clones and leaves out a portion. The sample contains about 320,000 clones, around 89% of which appear only once. Trimming removed 3 bases at V and 0 bases at J, with 17 bases between. Germline assignment: CDR1 LGHNA and CDR2 YSLEER. There are 17 residues in the CDR3. The TCR comes from a woman aged 25 to 45 with COVID-19, enrolled during active disease. The chain joins TRBV4-3 to TRBJ1-2; D unresolved. The sequenced sample was peripheral blood. The CDR3 nucleotides read TGCGCCAGCAGCCACAAAATCGCGGGCCGATCTAACTATGGCTACACCTTC. This gives the protein CASSHKIAGRSNYGYTF.